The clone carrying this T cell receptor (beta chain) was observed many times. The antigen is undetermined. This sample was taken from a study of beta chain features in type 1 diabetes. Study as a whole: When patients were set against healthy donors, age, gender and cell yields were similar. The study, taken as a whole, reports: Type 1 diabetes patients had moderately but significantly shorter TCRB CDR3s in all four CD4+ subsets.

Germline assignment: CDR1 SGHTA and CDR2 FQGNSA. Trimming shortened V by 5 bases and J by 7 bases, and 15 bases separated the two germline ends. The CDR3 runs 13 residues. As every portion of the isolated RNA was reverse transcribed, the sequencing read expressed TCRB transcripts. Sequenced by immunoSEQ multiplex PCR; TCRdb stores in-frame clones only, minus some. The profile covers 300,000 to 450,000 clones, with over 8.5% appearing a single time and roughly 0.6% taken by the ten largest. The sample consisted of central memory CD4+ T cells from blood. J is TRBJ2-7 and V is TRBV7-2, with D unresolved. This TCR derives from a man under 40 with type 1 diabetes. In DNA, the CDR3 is TGTGCCAGCAGCCCTACGCTGCTACGGGAGCAGTACTTC. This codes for CASSPTLLREQYF.